The sequence of this T cell receptor beta chain was determined in a study of T-cell reconstitution after alpha-beta-depleted transplantation in children. TCRbeta library preparation incorporated unique molecular identifiers. TCRdb fed the PCR reads into MiXCR, producing one record per CDR3 protein. The sample has approximately 490,000 distinct CDR3 sequences, roughly an eighth seen once. Per the germline V gene, CDR1 is MNHNS and CDR2 is SASEGT. The CDR3 runs to 14 residues. With V trimmed by 6 bases and J by 0 bases, 5 bases remained unmatched. The sample holds many counts of this clonotype. The chain is built from TRBV6-1 and TRBJ2-7; 7 bases are a match to TRBD1. The clonotype originates from a human donor who donated a stem cell graft to a child with combined immunodeficiency. Sample: PBMCs from the stem cell graft donor, taken from the stem cell graft. In DNA, the CDR3 is TGTGCCAGCAGGCCGGACAGGCTCTCCTACGAGCAGTACTTC. Amino acids: CASRPDRLSYEQYF.